Listed below are T cell receptor beta chains from one sample, sequenced in a study of T cells in Graves' hyperthyroidism and ophthalmopathy. TCRdb re-derived calls from the multiplex PCR reads in MiXCR, one entry per CDR3 protein. Of around 380,000 distinct CDR3 sequences in the sample, approximately 13% were seen once. The sequenced material came from blood. The receptors here all came from a man aged 25 to 40 with Graves' hyperthyroidism that later progressed to Graves' ophthalmopathy. Each CDR3 is given with its conserved first and last residue. D genes are given only for firm matches. Expanded clones are given a class, and other clones once, few, many or no size at all.

j_call d_call v_call clone_size cdr3_nt cdr3_aa
TRBJ2-3 . TRBV24-1 . TGTGCCACCAGTGATTTGGCGAGCCAAAGCACAGATACGCAGTATTTT CATSDLASQSTDTQYF
TRBJ2-1 . TRBV13 . TGTGCCAGCAGCATCGGGACTCCCGGGGGTGAGCAGTTCTTC CASSIGTPGGEQFF
TRBJ2-1 TRBD1 TRBV7-9 . TGTGCCAGCAGCTTGACAGGGTGGAATGAGCAGTTCTTC CASSLTGWNEQFF
TRBJ2-2 . TRBV2 . TGTGCCAGCAGTGATTTGGTAGCTATAGGGGAGCTGTTTTTT CASSDLVAIGELFF
TRBJ2-3 . TRBV12-3/TRBV12-4 many TGTGCCAGCAGTTTATTCGGCGGGGGCGCAGATACGCAGTATTTT CASSLFGGGADTQYF
TRBJ2-3 . TRBV9 few TGTGCCAGCAGTGCCTTCGGCGGACGCACAGATACGCAGTATTTT CASSAFGGRTDTQYF
TRBJ2-4 . TRBV7-9 many TGTGCCAGCACACCAAACGGAGCCAAAAACATTCAGTACTTC CASTPNGAKNIQYF
TRBJ1-1 . TRBV29-1 . TGCAGCGCCGACAGGTTTATGAACACTGAAGCTTTCTTT CSADRFMNTEAFF
TRBJ2-6 . TRBV4-1 . TGCGCCAGCAGCCAAGATCGGGGCAAACAGAGCTCTGGGGCCAACGTCCTGACTTTC CASSQDRGKQSSGANVLTF
TRBJ2-7 . TRBV7-9 . TGTGCCAGCAGCTTAGTAACACAGGGACCCAACGAGCAGTACTTC CASSLVTQGPNEQYF
TRBJ1-2 . TRBV6-1 few TGTGCCAGCAGCCGGGACGGGTGGGGGAACTATGGCTACACCTTC CASSRDGWGNYGYTF
TRBJ2-3 TRBD2 TRBV19 few TGTGCCAGTAGTAGGCAACTAGCGGGGGCGACAGATACGCAGTATTTT CASSRQLAGATDTQYF
TRBJ2-3 . TRBV29-1 . TGCAGCGTTCAAGGCGGTCATACGCAGTATTTT CSVQGGHTQYF
TRBJ2-1 . TRBV7-2 many TGTGCCAGCAGCTTAATGACTCTCGTCAATGAGCAGTTCTTC CASSLMTLVNEQFF
TRBJ2-7 TRBD2 TRBV7-8 few TGTGCCAGCAGTCGACTAGCGGGGGCCACCTACGAGCAGTACTTC CASSRLAGATYEQYF
TRBJ2-2 . TRBV20-1 many TGCAGTGCTAAGGACAGACTGAACACCGGGGAGCTGTTTTTT CSAKDRLNTGELFF
TRBJ2-1 . TRBV7-9 . TGTGCCAGCAGCCCCATGAGGGACAAGGTCCGAGGGTACAATGAGCAGTTCTTC CASSPMRDKVRGYNEQFF
TRBJ2-7 . TRBV4-2 few TGTGCCAGCAGCCAAGAGTCGCGGGGAACCTACGAGCAGTACTTC CASSQESRGTYEQYF
TRBJ2-7 . TRBV5-6 many TGTGCCAGCAGCTTGGATCCAGGACTGAGCTCCTACGAGCAGTACTTC CASSLDPGLSSYEQYF
TRBJ2-7 . TRBV3-1 many TGTGCCAGCAGCCAAGAGGGCCTAGCTTTGTACGAGCAGTACTTC CASSQEGLALYEQYF
TRBJ2-7 . TRBV28 . TGTGCCAGCAGTTTAACTCTCCGGGACACCTACGAGCAGTACTTC CASSLTLRDTYEQYF
TRBJ2-3 . TRBV6-2/TRBV6-3 few TGTGCCAGCAGTGAGTCGACGATAGATACGCAGTATTTT CASSESTIDTQYF
TRBJ2-1 TRBD1 TRBV6-1 . TGTGCCAGCAGAACCACAGGGGGGAGGCACAATGAGCAGTTCTTC CASRTTGGRHNEQFF
TRBJ1-5 TRBD1 TRBV6-1 many TGTGCCAGCATACAGGGGGCAAAACAGCCCCAGCATTTT CASIQGAKQPQHF
TRBJ2-3 TRBD1 TRBV18 once TGTGCCAGCTCACCAAACTCTTTCGGGACAGGGGGGGCAGATACGCAGTATTTT CASSPNSFGTGGADTQYF
TRBJ2-3 . TRBV25-1 many TGTGCCAGCAGTGAGATCCCCGGCCTGTTGGTCCCAGATACGCAGTATTTT CASSEIPGLLVPDTQYF
TRBJ1-1 . TRBV27 many TGTGCCAGCAGTTTATGGGGGGGAGGGATCACTGAAGCTTTCTTT CASSLWGGGITEAFF
TRBJ2-2 . TRBV2 few TGTGCCAGCAACGGCAGGGGAACCGGGGAGCTGTTTTTT CASNGRGTGELFF
TRBJ2-1 TRBD2 TRBV28 . TGTGCCAGCAGTTTGGGACTAGCGGGAGAGGGGTCCTACAATGAGCAGTTCTTC CASSLGLAGEGSYNEQFF
TRBJ2-3 TRBD2 TRBV24-1 . TGTGCCCCCAGTGATTCCTGGACTAGGCTTCGCTCAGATACGCAGTATTTT CAPSDSWTRLRSDTQYF
TRBJ1-2 . TRBV6-1 many TGTGCCAGCAGTGACGCCCAGGGAAATGGCTACACCTTC CASSDAQGNGYTF
TRBJ1-1 . TRBV28 many TGTGCCAGCAGTGCGGGCCACCGAGTGAACACTGAAGCTTTCTTT CASSAGHRVNTEAFF